The rows below give T cell receptor beta chains drawn from one sample of a study of shared clonotypes between healthy human individuals. Profiled with immunoSEQ multiplex PCR; TCRdb holds only in-frame clones, not every one. Counted here are roughly 1,800,000 clones, about 95% occurring once; the ten biggest clones make up 1.2%. The sample comprised naive CD8+ T cells sorted from blood. The receptor set was obtained from a man aged 18 to 30 in good health. Each CDR3 is given with its conserved first and last residue. A D gene is named only where the DNA matches it firmly. Clone sizes are given selectively: once, few, many, or a class where the clone is expanded.

j_call | clone_size | v_call | d_call | cdr3_nt | cdr3_aa
TRBJ2-7 | . | TRBV5-1 | . | TGCGCCAGCAGCCATCCCCCCCGGTACGAGCAGTACTTC | CASSHPPRYEQYF
TRBJ1-2 | . | TRBV9 | . | TGTGCCAGCAGCTCGTCATGGACACTTGGCTACACCTTC | CASSSSWTLGYTF
TRBJ2-5 | . | TRBV7-9 | TRBD2 | TGTGCCAGCAGCTCCCCTCTTTTAGCGGGAGAAGAGACCCAGTACTTC | CASSSPLLAGEETQYF
TRBJ2-7 | . | TRBV2 | TRBD1 | TGTGCCAGCAGCTCCGACAGGGCCACTCCCTACGAGCAGTACTTC | CASSSDRATPYEQYF
TRBJ2-7 | . | TRBV29-1 | . | TGCAGCGGCGGAGACTACGAGCAGTACTTC | CSGGDYEQYF
TRBJ2-3 | . | TRBV13 | . | TGTGCCAGCAGCCTAGAGGGTAGCAGCACAGATACGCAGTATTTT | CASSLEGSSTDTQYF
TRBJ2-7 | . | TRBV4-1 | . | TGCGCCAGCAGCCAAGGTCCCCCTGGGGCCTACGAGCAGTACTTC | CASSQGPPGAYEQYF
TRBJ2-1 | . | TRBV7-9 | . | TGTGCCAGCAGCTTACTGGGGGGCTCAAACAATGAGCAGTTCTTC | CASSLLGGSNNEQFF
TRBJ1-1 | once | TRBV7-9 | . | TGTGCCAGCAGCTTATTCCCTAGCCAGAGCGGCACACACAGGTTTGAAGCTTTCTTT | CASSLFPSQSGTHRFEAFF
TRBJ2-3 | . | TRBV9 | . | TGTGCCAGCAATCAACTCAGCACAGATACGCAGTATTTT | CASNQLSTDTQYF
TRBJ2-5 | . | TRBV11-2 | . | TGTGCCAGCACCGGTGGGGGTGAGGAGACCCAGTACTTC | CASTGGGEETQYF
TRBJ1-1 | . | TRBV6-5 | . | TGTGCCAGCAGTTACCGCGAGGGAAATACTGAAGCTTTCTTT | CASSYREGNTEAFF
TRBJ1-2 | . | TRBV28 | . | TGTGCCAGCAGTCCCCGAGACAGCTATGGCTACACCTTC | CASSPRDSYGYTF
TRBJ2-7 | . | TRBV4-1 | . | TGCGCCAGCAGCCAAGATTTCGGGTTTTTGTCCGAGCAGTACTTC | CASSQDFGFLSEQYF
TRBJ2-7 | . | TRBV5-6 | . | TGTGCCAGCAGCAGTGGGGCTTCGATTTCCGAGCAGTACTTC | CASSSGASISEQYF
TRBJ2-7 | . | TRBV28 | . | TGTGCCAGCAGTTTAGGGGACGCCCCGACCTACGAGCAGTACTTC | CASSLGDAPTYEQYF
TRBJ1-5 | . | TRBV27 | . | TGTGCCAGCAGCTCGGGGGGAGGGGGCAATCAGCCCCAGCATTTT | CASSSGGGGNQPQHF
TRBJ1-4 | . | TRBV15 | . | TGTGCCACCAGTCTTCGGGGGGGAAATAATGAAAAACTGTTTTTT | CATSLRGGNNEKLFF
TRBJ2-1 | . | TRBV5-1 | . | TGCGCCAGCAGCCCCCGGGGAGTCTCTCGTGTTGGTGAGCAGTTCTTC | CASSPRGVSRVGEQFF
TRBJ2-2 | . | TRBV5-8 | TRBD1 | TGTGCCAGCAGCCGCCGGGACAGGGGCACCGGGGAGCTGTTTTTT | CASSRRDRGTGELFF
TRBJ2-1 | . | TRBV27 | TRBD2 | TGTGCCAGCAGTCAGGGGACTAGGGCACGTGAGCAGTTCTTC | CASSQGTRAREQFF
TRBJ1-1 | once | TRBV2 | . | TGTGCCAGCAGTGAAATTCGGAACACTGAAGCTTTCTTT | CASSEIRNTEAFF
TRBJ2-1 | . | TRBV7-9 | TRBD2 | TGTGCCAGCAACCCGGGTGAGCTAGCGGGATACAATGAGCAGTTCTTC | CASNPGELAGYNEQFF
TRBJ1-1 | . | TRBV11-2 | . | TGTGCCAGCAGCTTCGGGGGAACGAACACTGAAGCTTTCTTT | CASSFGGTNTEAFF